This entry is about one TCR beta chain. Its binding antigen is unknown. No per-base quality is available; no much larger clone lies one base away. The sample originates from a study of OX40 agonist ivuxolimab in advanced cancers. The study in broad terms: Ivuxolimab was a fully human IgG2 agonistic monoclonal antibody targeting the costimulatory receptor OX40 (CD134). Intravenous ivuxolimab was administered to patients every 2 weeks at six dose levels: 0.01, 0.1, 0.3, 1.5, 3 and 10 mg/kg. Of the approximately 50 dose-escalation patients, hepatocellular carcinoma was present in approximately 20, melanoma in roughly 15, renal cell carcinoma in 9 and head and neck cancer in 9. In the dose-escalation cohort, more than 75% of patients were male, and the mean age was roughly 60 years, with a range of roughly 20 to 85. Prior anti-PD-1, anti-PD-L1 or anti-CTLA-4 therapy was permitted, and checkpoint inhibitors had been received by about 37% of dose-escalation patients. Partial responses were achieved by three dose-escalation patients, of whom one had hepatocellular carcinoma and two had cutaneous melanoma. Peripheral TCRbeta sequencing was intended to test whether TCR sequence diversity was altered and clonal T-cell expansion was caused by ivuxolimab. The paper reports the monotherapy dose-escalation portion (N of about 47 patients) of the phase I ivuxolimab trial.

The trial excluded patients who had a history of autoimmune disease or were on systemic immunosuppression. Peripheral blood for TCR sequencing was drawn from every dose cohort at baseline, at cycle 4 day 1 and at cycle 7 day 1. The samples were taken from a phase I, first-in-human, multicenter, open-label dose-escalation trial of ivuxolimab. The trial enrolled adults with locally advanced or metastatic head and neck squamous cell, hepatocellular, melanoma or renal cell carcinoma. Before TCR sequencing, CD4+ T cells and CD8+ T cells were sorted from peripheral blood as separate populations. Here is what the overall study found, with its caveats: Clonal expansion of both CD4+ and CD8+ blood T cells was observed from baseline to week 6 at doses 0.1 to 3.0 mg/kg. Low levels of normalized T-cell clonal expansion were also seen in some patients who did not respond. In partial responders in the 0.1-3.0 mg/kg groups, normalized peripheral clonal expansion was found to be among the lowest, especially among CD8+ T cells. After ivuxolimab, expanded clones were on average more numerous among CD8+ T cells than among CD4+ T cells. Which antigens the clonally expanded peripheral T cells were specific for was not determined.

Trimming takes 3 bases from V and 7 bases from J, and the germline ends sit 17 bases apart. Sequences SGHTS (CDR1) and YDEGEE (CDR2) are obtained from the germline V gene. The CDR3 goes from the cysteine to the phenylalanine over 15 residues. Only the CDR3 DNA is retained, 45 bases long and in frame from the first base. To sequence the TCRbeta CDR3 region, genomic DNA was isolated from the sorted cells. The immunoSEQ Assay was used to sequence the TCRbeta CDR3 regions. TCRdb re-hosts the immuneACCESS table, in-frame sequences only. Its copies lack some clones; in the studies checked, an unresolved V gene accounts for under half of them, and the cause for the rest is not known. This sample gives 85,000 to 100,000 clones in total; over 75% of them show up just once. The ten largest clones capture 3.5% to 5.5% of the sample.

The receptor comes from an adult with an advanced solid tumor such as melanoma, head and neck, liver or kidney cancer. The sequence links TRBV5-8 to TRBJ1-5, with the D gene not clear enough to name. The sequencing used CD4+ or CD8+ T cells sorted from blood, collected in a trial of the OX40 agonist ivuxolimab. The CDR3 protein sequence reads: CASSSDSGFGQPQHF. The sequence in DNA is TGTGCCAGCAGCTCCGATTCGGGGTTCGGCCAGCCCCAGCATTTT. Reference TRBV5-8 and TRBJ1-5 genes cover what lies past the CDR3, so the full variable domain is EAGVTQSPTHLIKTRGQQATLRCSPISGHTSVYWYQQALGLGLQFLLWYDEGEERNRGNFPPRFSGRQFPNYSSELNVNALELEDSALYLCASSSDSGFGQPQHFGDGTRLSIL.